This TCR beta chain was identified during a study of shared clonotypes between healthy human individuals. Study findings and constraints: The generation probabilities recorded for non-shared clonotypes fell below those of clonotypes shared by all four donors.

Assay: immunoSEQ multiplex PCR; the TCRdb copy retains only in-frame clones and omits some. The sample holds about 1,900,000 clones, about 95% seen once. As to this clone: As yet, its antigen is unknown.

The CDR3 sequence is 11 residues long. Germline CDR1 and CDR2: MDHEN and SYDVKM. V lost 9 bases to trimming and J lost 4 bases, with 7 bases between them. Naivety among CD8 cells was defined by CD45RO negativity and positive CCR7 selection, thereby excluding terminally differentiated effector memory CD45RA+ cells. The sequencing input was naive CD8+ T cells sorted from blood. This sequence originates from a man younger than 35 in good health. This chain links TRBV28 with TRBJ2-1, with D uncertain. The CDR3 bases are TGTGCCAGTAGGCATTACAATGAGCAGTTCTTC. Amino acids: CASRHYNEQFF.